Following are 7 T cell receptor beta chains from one sample sequenced in a study of blood T cell repertoires in COVID-19. The table came from immunoSEQ multiplex PCR; TCRdb's copy has only in-frame clones and leaves some out. The sample holds approximately 170,000 clones, 81% seen once. The specimen was peripheral blood. The receptors shown here come from a man in his 60s with active or convalescent COVID-19.

The chain links TRBV6-5 to TRBJ1-6, with 11 bases aligning to TRBD1. CDR1 is MNHEY, CDR2 SVGAGI, per germline. The CDR3 length is 13 residues. Trimming cost V 8 bases and J 10 bases; bases outside gene matches: 4. The CDR3 loop is CASGGTGGSPLHF. For the CDR3, the DNA is TGTGCCAGCGGGGGGACAGGGGGGTCACCCCTCCACTTT.

The chain is built from TRBV3-1 (or the pseudogene TRBV3-2) and TRBJ1-5; weak D call: TRBD1 (6 bases). This CDR3 contains 17 residues. CDR1 LGHDT and CDR2 YNNKEL come from the germline V gene (reference sequence). Trimming stripped 0 bases from V and 2 bases from J, with 14 bases between. CDR3 loop: CASSQDRGGLGNQPQHF. The CDR3 DNA reads as TGTGCCAGCAGCCAAGACAGGGGAGGGTTGGGCAATCAGCCCCAGCATTTT.

The rearrangement links TRBV9 to TRBJ2-7, with a tentative D call TRBD1 (6 bases). V dropped 3 bases and J dropped 0 bases, with 10 bases sitting between them. The CDR3 has 14 residues. From germline, CDR1 is SGDLS and CDR2 YYNGEE. CDR3 residues: CASSATGYSYEQYF. The CDR3 DNA sequence: TGTGCCAGCAGCGCGACAGGATACTCCTACGAGCAGTACTTC.

Notes on this clone: The same CDR3 also results from other DNA sequences found in this sample. The V gene is TRBV20-1, the J gene TRBJ2-7, with D unclear. CDR1 and CDR2 (germline): DFQATT, SNEGSKA (reference sequence). The CDR3 loop spans 11 amino acids. V was pared by 3 bases and J by 3 bases, with 6 bases between. The chain's CDR3 is CSASVSYEQYF. As DNA, the CDR3 is TGCAGTGCTAGCGTGAGCTACGAGCAGTACTTC.

The gene calls are TRBV6-6 and TRBJ2-3; TRBD1 matches 11 bases. Germline V gives CDR1 MNHNY, CDR2 SVGAGI (reference sequence). CDR3 length: 15 residues. Germline trimming cut 5 bases from V and 7 bases from J; bases unmatched to any gene: 8. CDR3 sequence: CASSNGQGAVYTQYF. The DNA of the CDR3 is TGTGCCAGCAGTAACGGACAGGGGGCGGTATATACGCAGTATTTT.

The CDR3 reads CASSVRSPNQPQHF. For the CDR3, the DNA is TGTGCCAGCAGTGTCCGCAGTCCTAATCAGCCCCAGCATTTT. The chain is built from TRBV2 and TRBJ1-5; no clear D. The CDR3 has 14 amino acids. Looked up from germline, CDR1 is SNHLY and CDR2 is FYNNEI. V lost 4 bases, J lost 4 bases, and 11 bases lay in between.

The chain couples TRBV10-3 to TRBJ2-3, with 11 bases aligning to TRBD2. Per the germline V gene, CDR1 is ENHRY and CDR2 is SYGVKD. The CDR3 loop spans 15 amino acids. After removal of 6 bases from V and 4 bases from J, the junction contained 6 bases not matched to a gene. The CDR3 is CAIRETSGNADTQYF. The CDR3 DNA follows: TGTGCCATCAGGGAGACTAGCGGGAACGCAGATACGCAGTATTTT.